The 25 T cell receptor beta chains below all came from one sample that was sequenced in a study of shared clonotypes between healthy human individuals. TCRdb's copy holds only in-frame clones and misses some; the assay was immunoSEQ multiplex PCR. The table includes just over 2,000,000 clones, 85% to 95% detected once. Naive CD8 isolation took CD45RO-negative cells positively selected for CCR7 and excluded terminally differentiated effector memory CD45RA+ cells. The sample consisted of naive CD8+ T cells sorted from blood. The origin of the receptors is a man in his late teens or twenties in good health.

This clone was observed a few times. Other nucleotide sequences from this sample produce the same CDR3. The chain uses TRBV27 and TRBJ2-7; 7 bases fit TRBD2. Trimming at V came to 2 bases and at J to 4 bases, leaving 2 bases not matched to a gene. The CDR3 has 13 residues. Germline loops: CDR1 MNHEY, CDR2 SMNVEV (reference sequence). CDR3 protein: CASSLRAGYEQYF. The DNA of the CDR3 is TGTGCCAGCAGTTTACGAGCGGGGTACGAGCAGTACTTC.

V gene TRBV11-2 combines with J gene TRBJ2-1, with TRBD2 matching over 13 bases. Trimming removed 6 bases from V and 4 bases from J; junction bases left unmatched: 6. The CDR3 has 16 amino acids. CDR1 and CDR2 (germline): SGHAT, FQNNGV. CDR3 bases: TGTGCCAGCAGAGATAGGGGACTAGCGGGGTACAATGAGCAGTTCTTC. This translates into CASRDRGLAGYNEQFF.

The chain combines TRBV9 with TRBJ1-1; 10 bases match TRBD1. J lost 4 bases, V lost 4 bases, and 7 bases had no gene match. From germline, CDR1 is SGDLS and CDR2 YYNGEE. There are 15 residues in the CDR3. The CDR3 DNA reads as TGTGCCAGCAGCAGGCGACAGGGGGCGTCCACTGAAGCTTTCTTT. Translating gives CASSRRQGASTEAFF.

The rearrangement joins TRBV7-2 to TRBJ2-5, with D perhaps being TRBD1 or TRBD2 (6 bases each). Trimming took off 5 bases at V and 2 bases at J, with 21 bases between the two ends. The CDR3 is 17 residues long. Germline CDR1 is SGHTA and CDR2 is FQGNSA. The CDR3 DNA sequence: TGTGCCAGCAGCCGAGGGGGGCAGGGAGCGGCTCAAGAGACCCAGTACTTC. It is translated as CASSRGGQGAAQETQYF. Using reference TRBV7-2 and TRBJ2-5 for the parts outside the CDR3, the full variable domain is GAGVSQSPSNKVTEKGKDVELRCDPISGHTALYWYRQSLGQGLEFLIYFQGNSAPDKSGLPSDRFSAERTGGSVSTLTIQRTQQEDSAVYLCASSRGGQGAAQETQYFGPGTRLLVL.

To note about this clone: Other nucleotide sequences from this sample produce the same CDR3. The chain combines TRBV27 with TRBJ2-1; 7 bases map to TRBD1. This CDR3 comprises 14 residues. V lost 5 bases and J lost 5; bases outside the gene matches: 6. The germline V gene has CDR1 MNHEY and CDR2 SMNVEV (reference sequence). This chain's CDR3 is CASSLRDRNNEQFF. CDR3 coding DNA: TGTGCCAGCAGTCTCCGGGACAGAAACAATGAGCAGTTCTTC.

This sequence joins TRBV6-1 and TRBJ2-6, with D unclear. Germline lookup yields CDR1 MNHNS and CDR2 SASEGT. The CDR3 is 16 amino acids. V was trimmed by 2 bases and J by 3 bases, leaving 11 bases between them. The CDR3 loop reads CASSEWGFGGANVLTF. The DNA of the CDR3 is TGTGCCAGCAGTGAATGGGGTTTTGGTGGGGCCAACGTCCTGACTTTC.

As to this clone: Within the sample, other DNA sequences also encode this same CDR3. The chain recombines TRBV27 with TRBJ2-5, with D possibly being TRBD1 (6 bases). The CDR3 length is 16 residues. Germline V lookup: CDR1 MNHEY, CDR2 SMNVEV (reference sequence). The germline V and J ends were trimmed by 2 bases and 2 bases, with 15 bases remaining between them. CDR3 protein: CASSLGPGALQETQYF. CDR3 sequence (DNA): TGTGCCAGCAGTTTAGGCCCAGGGGCCTTGCAAGAGACCCAGTACTTC.

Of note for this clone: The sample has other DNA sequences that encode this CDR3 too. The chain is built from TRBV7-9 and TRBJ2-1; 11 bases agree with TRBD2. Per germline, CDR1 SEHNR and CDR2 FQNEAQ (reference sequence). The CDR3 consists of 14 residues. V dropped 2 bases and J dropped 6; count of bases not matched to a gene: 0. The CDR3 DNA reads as TGTGCCAGCAGCTTACTAGCGGGAGGCAATGAGCAGTTCTTC. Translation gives CASSLLAGGNEQFF.

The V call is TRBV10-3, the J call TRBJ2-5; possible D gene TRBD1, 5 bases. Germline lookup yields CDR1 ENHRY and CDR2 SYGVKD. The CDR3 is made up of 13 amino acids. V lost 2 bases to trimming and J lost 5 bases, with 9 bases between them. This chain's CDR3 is CAISEGAGETQYF. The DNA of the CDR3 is TGTGCCATCAGTGAGGGGGCTGGGGAGACCCAGTACTTC.

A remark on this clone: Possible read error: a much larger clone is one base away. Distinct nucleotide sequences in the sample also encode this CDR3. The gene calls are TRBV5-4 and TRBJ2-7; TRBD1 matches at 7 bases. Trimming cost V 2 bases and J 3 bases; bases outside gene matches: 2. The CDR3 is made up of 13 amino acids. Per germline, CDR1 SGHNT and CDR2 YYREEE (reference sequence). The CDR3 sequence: CASSLDRDYEQYF. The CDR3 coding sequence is TGTGCCAGCAGCTTAGACAGGGACTACGAGCAGTACTTC.

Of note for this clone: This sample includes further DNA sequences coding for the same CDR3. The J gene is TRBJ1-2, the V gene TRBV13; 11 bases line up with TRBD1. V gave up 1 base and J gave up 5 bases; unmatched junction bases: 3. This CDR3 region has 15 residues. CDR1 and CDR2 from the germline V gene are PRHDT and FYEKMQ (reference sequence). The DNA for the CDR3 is TGTGCCAGCAGCTTAGAGGGACAGGGGGGGTATGGCTACACCTTC. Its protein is CASSLEGQGGYGYTF.

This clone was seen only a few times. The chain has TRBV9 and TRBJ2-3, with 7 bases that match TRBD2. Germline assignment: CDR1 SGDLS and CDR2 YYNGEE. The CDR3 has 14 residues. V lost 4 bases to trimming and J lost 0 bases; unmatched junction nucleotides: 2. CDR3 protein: CASSYSGSTDTQYF. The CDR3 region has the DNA TGTGCCAGCAGCTATAGCGGGAGCACAGATACGCAGTATTTT.

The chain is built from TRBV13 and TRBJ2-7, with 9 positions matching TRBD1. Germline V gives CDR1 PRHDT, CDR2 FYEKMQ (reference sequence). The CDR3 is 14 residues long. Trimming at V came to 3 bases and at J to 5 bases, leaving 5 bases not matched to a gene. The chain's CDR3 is CASSLGTGYDEQYF. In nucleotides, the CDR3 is TGTGCCAGCAGCTTGGGGACAGGGTACGACGAGCAGTACTTC.

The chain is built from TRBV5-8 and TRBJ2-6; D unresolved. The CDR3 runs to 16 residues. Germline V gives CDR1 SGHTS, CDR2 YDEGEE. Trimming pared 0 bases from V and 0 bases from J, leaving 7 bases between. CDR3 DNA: TGTGCCAGCAGCTTGGGACGTTTCTCTGGGGCCAACGTCCTGACTTTC. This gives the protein CASSLGRFSGANVLTF.

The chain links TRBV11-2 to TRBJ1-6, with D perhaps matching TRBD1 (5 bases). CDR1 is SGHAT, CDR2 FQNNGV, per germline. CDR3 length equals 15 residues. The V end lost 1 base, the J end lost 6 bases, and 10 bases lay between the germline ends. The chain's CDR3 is CASSLGPGGNSPLHF. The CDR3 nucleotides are TGTGCCAGCAGCTTAGGACCGGGGGGTAATTCACCCCTCCACTTT.

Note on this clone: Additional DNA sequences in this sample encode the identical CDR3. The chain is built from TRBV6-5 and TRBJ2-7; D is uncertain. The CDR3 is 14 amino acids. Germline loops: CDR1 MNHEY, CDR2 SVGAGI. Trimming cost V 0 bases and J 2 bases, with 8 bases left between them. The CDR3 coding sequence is TGTGCCAGCAGTTACTCCGGGCCACCCTACGAGCAGTACTTC. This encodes CASSYSGPPYEQYF.

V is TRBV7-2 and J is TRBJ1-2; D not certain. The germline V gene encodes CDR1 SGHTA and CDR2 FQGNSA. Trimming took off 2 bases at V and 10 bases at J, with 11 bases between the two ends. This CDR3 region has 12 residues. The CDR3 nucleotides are TGTGCCAGCAGCTTAACGGGGTTCGACTACACCTTC. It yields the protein CASSLTGFDYTF.

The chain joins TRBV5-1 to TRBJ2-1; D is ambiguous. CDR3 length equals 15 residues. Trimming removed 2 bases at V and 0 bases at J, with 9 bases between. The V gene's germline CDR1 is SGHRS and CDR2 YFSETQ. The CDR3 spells CASSFRLSSYNEQFF. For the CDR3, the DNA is TGCGCCAGCAGCTTCCGGTTGAGCTCCTACAATGAGCAGTTCTTC.

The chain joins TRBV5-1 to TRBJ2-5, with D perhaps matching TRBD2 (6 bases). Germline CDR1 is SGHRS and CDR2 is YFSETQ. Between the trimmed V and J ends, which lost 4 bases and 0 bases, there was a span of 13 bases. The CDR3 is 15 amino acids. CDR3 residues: CASSPGVHNQETQYF. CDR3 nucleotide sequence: TGCGCCAGCAGCCCGGGGGTACACAACCAAGAGACCCAGTACTTC.

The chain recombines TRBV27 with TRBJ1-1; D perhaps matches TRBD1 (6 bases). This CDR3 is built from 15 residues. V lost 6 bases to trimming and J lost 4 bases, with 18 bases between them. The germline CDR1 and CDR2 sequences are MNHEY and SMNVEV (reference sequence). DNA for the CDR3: TGTGCCAGCAGACCGGGGGCAGGCGCGGGCACTGAAGCTTTCTTT. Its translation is CASRPGAGAGTEAFF.

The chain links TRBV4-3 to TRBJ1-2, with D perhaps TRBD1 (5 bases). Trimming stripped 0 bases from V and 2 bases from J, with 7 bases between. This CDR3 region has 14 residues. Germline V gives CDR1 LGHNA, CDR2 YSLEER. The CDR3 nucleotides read TGCGCCAGCAGCCAAGATTGGGGGAACTATGGCTACACCTTC. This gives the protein CASSQDWGNYGYTF.

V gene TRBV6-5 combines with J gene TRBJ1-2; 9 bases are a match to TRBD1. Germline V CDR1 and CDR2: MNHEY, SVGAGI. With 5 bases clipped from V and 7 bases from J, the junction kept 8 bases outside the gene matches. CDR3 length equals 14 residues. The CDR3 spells CASSPTGGFGGYTF. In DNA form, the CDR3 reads TGTGCCAGCAGTCCTACAGGGGGCTTTGGTGGCTACACCTTC.

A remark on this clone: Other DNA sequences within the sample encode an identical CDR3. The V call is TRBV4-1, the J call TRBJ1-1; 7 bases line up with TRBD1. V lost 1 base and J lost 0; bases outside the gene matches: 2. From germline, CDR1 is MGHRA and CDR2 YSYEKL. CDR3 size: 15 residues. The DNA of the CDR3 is TGCGCCAGCAGCCAAGCGACAGGGATGAACACTGAAGCTTTCTTT. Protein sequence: CASSQATGMNTEAFF.

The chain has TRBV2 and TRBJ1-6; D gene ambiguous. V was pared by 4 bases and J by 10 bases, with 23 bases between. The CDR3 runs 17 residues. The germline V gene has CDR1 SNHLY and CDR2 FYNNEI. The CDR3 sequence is CASSAELGPLSISPLHF. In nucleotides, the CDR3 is TGTGCCAGCAGTGCGGAGTTAGGGCCTCTCTCGATATCACCCCTCCACTTT. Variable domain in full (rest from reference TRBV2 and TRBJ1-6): EPEVTQTPSHQVTQMGQEVILRCVPISNHLYFYWYRQILGQKVEFLVSFYNNEISEKSEIFDDQFSVERPDGSNFTLKIRSTKLEDSAMYFCASSAELGPLSISPLHFGNGTRLTVT.

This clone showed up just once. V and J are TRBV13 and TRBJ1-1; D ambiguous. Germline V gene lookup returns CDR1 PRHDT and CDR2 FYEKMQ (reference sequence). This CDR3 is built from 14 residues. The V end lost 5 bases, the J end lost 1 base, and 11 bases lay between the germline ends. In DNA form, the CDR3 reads TGTGCCAGCAGCCACCAAGAGGAGAACACTGAAGCTTTCTTT. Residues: CASSHQEENTEAFF.